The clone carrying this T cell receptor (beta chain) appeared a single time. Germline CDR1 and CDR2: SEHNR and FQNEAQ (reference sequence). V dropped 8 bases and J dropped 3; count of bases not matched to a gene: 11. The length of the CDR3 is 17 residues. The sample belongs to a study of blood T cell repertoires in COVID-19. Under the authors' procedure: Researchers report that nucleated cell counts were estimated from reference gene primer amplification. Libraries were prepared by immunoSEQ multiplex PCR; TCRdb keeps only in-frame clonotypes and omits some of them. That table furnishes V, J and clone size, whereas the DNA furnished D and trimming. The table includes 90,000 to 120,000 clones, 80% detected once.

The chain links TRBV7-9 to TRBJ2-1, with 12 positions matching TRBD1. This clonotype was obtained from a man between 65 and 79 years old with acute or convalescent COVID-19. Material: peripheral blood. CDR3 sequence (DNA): TGTGCCAGCGCCTCCGGGACAGGGGGCGCGGGCTACAATGAGCAGTTCTTC. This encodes CASASGTGGAGYNEQFF.